This TCR beta chain was captured in a study of T cell responses to AZD1222 COVID-19 vaccine. Study-level points and caveats: Reportedly, nearly half the spike-specific TCRs target unmutated variant regions. Only a handful of people who got AZD1222 tested seropositive at baseline. The donor group comprised mostly white British people and more females; the analysis possibly underestimated clonal diversity. Vaccination with two AZD1222 doses was followed by a rise in Spike-specific TCR breadth and depth.

Germline lookup yields CDR1 SNHLY and CDR2 FYNNEI. V was clipped by 3 bases and J by 0 bases; unmatched bases: 3. CDR3 size: 15 residues. Sequencing used immunoSEQ multiplex PCR; TCRdb keeps in-frame clones, though not all of them. Here the sample spans 180,000 or so clones, 92% being singletons. This clone occurred a few times. Its antigen is as yet unknown. The sample was peripheral blood, taken 28 days after the second AZD1222 dose. The V gene is TRBV2, the J gene TRBJ2-7, with TRBD2 matching 9 bases. This receptor was taken from an adult who received the AZD1222 COVID-19 vaccine. The CDR3 is CASSEASGASYEQYF. The CDR3 DNA follows: TGTGCCAGCAGTGAGGCTAGCGGGGCCTCCTACGAGCAGTACTTC.